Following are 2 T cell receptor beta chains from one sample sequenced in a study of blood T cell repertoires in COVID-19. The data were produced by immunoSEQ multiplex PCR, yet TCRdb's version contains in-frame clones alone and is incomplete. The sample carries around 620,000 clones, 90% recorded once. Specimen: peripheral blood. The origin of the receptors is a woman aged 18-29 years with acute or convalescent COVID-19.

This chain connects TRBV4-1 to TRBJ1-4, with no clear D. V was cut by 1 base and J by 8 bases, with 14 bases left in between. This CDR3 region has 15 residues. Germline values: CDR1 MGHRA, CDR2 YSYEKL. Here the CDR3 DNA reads TGCGCCAGCAGCCAAGGAGGGCGGGAGTGGGAAAAACTGTTTTTT. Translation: CASSQGGREWEKLFF.

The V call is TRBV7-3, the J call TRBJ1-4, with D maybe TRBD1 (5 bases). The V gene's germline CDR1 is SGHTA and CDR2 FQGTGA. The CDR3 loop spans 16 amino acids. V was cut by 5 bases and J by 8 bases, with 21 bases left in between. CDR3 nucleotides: TGTGCCAGCAGCCCCCGGGGAGGGGCGAGTCGAGAAAAACTGTTTTTT. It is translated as CASSPRGGASREKLFF.